This T cell receptor (beta chain) was retrieved from a study of STAT3 mutations in large granular lymphocyte leukemia. Study in general: Roughly half the longitudinally sequenced T-LGLL patients had canonical STAT3 mutations. General study findings and limits: In T-cell large granular lymphocyte leukemia, about half of patients showed multiple immunodominant subclonotypes.

This clone showed up just a few times. Its cognate antigen is unknown. This CDR3 is built from 14 residues. The V gene's germline CDR1 is PRHDT and CDR2 FYEKMQ (reference sequence). V was cut by 1 base and J by 4 bases, with 7 bases left in between. Repertoires were generated with immunoSEQ multiplex PCR, while TCRdb's copy carries only in-frame clones and drops some. The sample shows 6,000 or so clones, about 35% of them seen only once. The sequenced material came from peripheral blood mononuclear cells. The TCR comes from a woman aged 40 to 49 with T-cell large granular lymphocyte leukemia. Some clones in this sample may be carry-over from other donors' samples. V gene TRBV13 combines with J gene TRBJ2-2; D unclear. The CDR3 is CASSLDLSTGELFF. CDR3 DNA sequence: TGTGCCAGCAGCTTAGATCTGTCCACCGGGGAGCTGTTTTTT.